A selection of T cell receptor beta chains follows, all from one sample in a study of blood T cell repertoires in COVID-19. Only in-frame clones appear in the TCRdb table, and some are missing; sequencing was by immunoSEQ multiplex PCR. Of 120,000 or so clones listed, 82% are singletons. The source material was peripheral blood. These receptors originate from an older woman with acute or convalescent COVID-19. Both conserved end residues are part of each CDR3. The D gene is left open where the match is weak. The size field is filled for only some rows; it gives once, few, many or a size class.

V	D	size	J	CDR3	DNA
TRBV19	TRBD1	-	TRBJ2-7	CASSSGTGVYEQYF	TGTGCCAGCAGTTCCGGGACAGGGGTCTACGAGCAGTACTTC
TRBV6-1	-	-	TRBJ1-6	CASSDNRDGSPLHF	TGTGCCAGCAGTGACAACAGAGATGGCTCACCCCTCCACTTT
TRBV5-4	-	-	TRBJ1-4	CASSLDRVNEKLFF	TGTGCCAGCAGCTTGGACAGGGTTAATGAAAAACTGTTTTTT
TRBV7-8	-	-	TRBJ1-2	CASSLDSNYGYTF	TGTGCCAGCAGCTTAGACTCAAACTATGGCTACACCTTC
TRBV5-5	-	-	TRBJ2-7	CASSRAGSVDEQYF	TGTGCCAGCAGCCGGGCGGGTAGCGTCGACGAGCAGTACTTC
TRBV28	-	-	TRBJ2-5	CASRTQGQTQYF	TGTGCCAGCAGGACACAGGGACAGACCCAGTACTTC
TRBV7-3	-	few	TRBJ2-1	CASSLVGGSNNEQFF	TGTGCCAGCAGCTTAGTTGGGGGGAGTAACAATGAGCAGTTCTTC
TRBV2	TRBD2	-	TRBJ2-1	CASSPLAGGDLYNEQFF	TGTGCCAGCAGCCCTCTAGCCGGGGGGGACCTCTACAATGAGCAGTTCTTC
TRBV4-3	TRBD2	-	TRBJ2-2	CATSKLIAGGANTGELFF	TGCGCCACCAGCAAACTCATCGCGGGGGGGGCGAACACCGGGGAGCTGTTTTTT
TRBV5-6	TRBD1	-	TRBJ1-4	CASSTSGGKLFF	TGTGCCAGCAGCACCTCAGGGGGAAAACTGTTTTTT
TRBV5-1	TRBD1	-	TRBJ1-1	CASSPGQVAEAFF	TGCGCCAGCAGCCCGGGACAGGTAGCTGAAGCTTTCTTT
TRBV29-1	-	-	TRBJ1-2	CSAPGVYGYTF	TGCAGCGCCCCGGGGGTCTATGGCTACACCTTC